Each of the 8 T cell receptor beta chains below was sequenced from the same sample in a study of long-term antiretroviral therapy in people with HIV. A v3.0 immunoSEQ assay was performed at survey level. This table comes from immunoSEQ multiplex PCR, and its TCRdb copy is limited to in-frame clones, with some not included. This sample yields 30,000 to 40,000 clones, of which about 85% are seen a single time; roughly 3.1% belongs to the top ten. The source was unsorted PBMCs, collected 1.9 years after starting antiretroviral therapy. The receptors were sampled from a man aged 18 to 30 with HIV.

V usage is TRBV19 and J usage is TRBJ2-1; TRBD2 agrees at 15 bases. The ends lost 5 bases at V and 14 bases at J; junction bases unmatched: 10. The germline V gene has CDR1 LNHDA and CDR2 SQIVND (reference sequence). The length of the CDR3 is 15 residues. As DNA, the CDR3 is TGTGCCAGTAGTCGAGGACTAGCGGGGGGGACCGTGAAGTTCTTC. As protein: CASSRGLAGGTVKFF. Full variable domain (outside the CDR3, taken from reference TRBV19 and TRBJ2-1): DGGITQSPKYLFRKEGQNVTLSCEQNLNHDAMYWYRQDPGQGLRLIYYSQIVNDFQKGDIAEGYSVSREKKESFPLTVTSAQKNPTAFYLCASSRGLAGGTVKFFGPGTRLTVL.

This chain connects TRBV5-5 to TRBJ1-4; 7 bases fit TRBD1. This CDR3 spans 15 amino acids. V shed 1 base, J shed 7 bases, and the junction held 7 bases outside the gene matches. Germline-derived CDR1 and CDR2 are SGHKS and YYEKEE (reference sequence). CDR3 sequence reads: CASSLTGESGEKLFF. CDR3 coding DNA: TGTGCCAGCAGCTTGACAGGGGAATCGGGTGAAAAACTGTTTTTT. The entire variable domain, with the rest obtained from reference TRBV5-5 and TRBJ1-4, is as follows: DAGVTQSPTHLIKTRGQQVTLRCSPISGHKSVSWYQQVLGQGPQFIFQYYEKEERGRGNFPDRFSARQFPNYSSELNVNALLLGDSALYLCASSLTGESGEKLFFGSGTQLSVL.

This clone was recorded once. The chain has TRBV19 and TRBJ1-1; 7 nucleotides line up with TRBD1. Germline V gives CDR1 LNHDA, CDR2 SQIVND (reference sequence). V was clipped by 8 bases and J by 1 base; unmatched bases: 1. This CDR3 spans 12 amino acids. The DNA of the CDR3 is TGTGCCAGTTGGGACAGGAACACTGAAGCTTTCTTT. This sequence encodes CASWDRNTEAFF.

The J gene is TRBJ1-6, the V gene TRBV5-6; unclear D gene. The length of the CDR3 is 16 residues. Germline lookup yields CDR1 SGHDT and CDR2 YYEEEE. Trimming took off 4 bases at V and 0 bases at J, with 11 bases between the two ends. In DNA form, the CDR3 reads TGTGCCAGCAGCGACTACAGTAGCTCCTATAATTCACCCCTCCACTTT. The encoded protein is CASSDYSSSYNSPLHF.

The chain links TRBV19 to TRBJ1-3; the D gene is possibly TRBD1 (5 bases). The CDR3 is 15 amino acids. The germline gives CDR1 LNHDA, CDR2 SQIVND (reference sequence). The V end lost 6 bases, the J end lost 0 bases, and 12 bases lay between the germline ends. The chain's CDR3 is CASRRQNTSGNTIYF. The CDR3 DNA reads TGTGCCAGTAGAAGACAGAACACCTCTGGAAACACCATATATTTT.

This rearrangement joins TRBV5-1 to TRBJ1-1; D gene ambiguous. The length of the CDR3 is 14 residues. In germline, CDR1 is SGHRS, CDR2 YFSETQ. V was cut by 6 bases and J by 3 bases, with 15 bases left in between. The CDR3 DNA follows: TGCGCCAGCAATCTTCGTTCCGGGGACACTGAAGCTTTCTTT. Translated: CASNLRSGDTEAFF.

The gene calls are TRBV6-1 and TRBJ2-7, with 8 bases fitting TRBD2. Trimming removed 8 bases from V and 5 bases from J; junction bases left unmatched: 14. CDR1 is MNHNS and CDR2 is SASEGT in the germline V gene. There are 15 residues in the CDR3. In DNA, the CDR3 is TGTGCCAGCTGGTCCGGGACTAGGCCATTTGACGAGCAGTACTTC. Encoded protein: CASWSGTRPFDEQYF.

This clone appeared a single time. The chain is built from TRBV27 and TRBJ2-7; the D is unclear. CDR1 is MNHEY, CDR2 SMNVEV, per germline (reference sequence). The CDR3 length is 11 residues. V lost 5 bases to trimming and J lost 2 bases, with 4 bases between them. For the CDR3, the DNA is TGTGCCAGCAGTGCTGCCTACGAGCAGTACTTC. Translated: CASSAAYEQYF.